The clone carrying this T cell receptor (beta chain) turned up a few times. Its antigen is currently unknown. Through MiXCR, TCRdb re-clonotyped the PCR reads. The sample comprises just over 20,000 clones, approximately 12% of which are singletons, and approximately 6.2% rests with the top ten. The sample belongs to a study of metastatic and nonmetastatic thyroid tumors. Study-wide context: Patients with malignant and benign thyroid disease provided blood and tumor or nodule tissue, whose repertoires were compared.

Patients had received no treatment of any kind before thyroid surgery. Whole-study findings and limits: The reported finding was significantly higher TCR beta diversity in malignant thyroid tumors relative to benign nodules, in blood and tumor.

The CDR3 loop spans 15 amino acids. The V gene lost 5 bases and the J gene lost 1 base, with 12 bases spanning the gap. The source of this sequence is a male donor with papillary thyroid cancer or a benign thyroid nodule (not recorded which). Some clones in this sample may be carry-over from other donors' samples. This chain connects TRBV12-3 or TRBV12-4 to TRBJ2-1; D is possibly TRBD2 (7 bases). Sample: blood. DNA of the CDR3: TGTGCCAGCAGTGAACAGGGAGGGTCCTACAATGAGCAGTTCTTC. This gives the protein CASSEQGGSYNEQFF.